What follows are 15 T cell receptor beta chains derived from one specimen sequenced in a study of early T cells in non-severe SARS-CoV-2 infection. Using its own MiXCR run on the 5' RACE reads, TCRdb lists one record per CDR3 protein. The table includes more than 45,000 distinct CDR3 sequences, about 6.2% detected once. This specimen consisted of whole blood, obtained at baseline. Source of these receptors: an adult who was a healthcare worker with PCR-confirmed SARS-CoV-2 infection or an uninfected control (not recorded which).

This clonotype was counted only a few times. This CDR3 is CASTRGGETQYF. The CDR3 DNA reads TGTGCCAGCACCCGAGGGGGAGAGACCCAGTACTTC. This chain links TRBV12-3 or TRBV12-4 with TRBJ2-5; perhaps TRBD1 as D (6 bases). Trimming stripped 7 bases from V and 4 bases from J, with 10 bases between. The CDR3 runs 12 residues.

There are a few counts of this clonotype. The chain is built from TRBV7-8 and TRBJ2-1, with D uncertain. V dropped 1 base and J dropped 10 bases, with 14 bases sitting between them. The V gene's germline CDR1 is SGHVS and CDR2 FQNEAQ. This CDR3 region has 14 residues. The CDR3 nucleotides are TGTGCCAGCAGCTTAGTTAACTCGGCAAGGGAGCAGTTCTTC. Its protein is CASSLVNSAREQFF.

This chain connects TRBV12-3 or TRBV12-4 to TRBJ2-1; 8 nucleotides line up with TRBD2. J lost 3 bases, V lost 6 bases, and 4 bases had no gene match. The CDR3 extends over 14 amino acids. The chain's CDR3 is CASRNSGVYNEQFF. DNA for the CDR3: TGTGCCAGCAGAAATAGCGGGGTCTACAATGAGCAGTTCTTC.

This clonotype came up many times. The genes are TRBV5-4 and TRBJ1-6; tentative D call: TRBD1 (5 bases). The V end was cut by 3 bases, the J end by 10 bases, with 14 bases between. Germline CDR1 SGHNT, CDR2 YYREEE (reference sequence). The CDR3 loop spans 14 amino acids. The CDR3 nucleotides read TGTGCCAGCAGCTCAGGGTCTCCGGCATCACCCCTCCACTTT. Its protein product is CASSSGSPASPLHF.

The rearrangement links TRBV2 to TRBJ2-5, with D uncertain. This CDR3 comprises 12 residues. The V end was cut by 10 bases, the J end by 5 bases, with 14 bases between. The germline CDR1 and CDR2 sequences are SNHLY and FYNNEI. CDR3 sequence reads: CATGRNLETQYF. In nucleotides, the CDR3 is TGTGCCACCGGTAGGAACTTGGAGACCCAGTACTTC. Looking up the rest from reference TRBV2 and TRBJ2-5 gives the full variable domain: EPEVTQTPSHQVTQMGQEVILRCVPISNHLYFYWYRQILGQKVEFLVSFYNNEISEKSEIFDDQFSVERPDGSNFTLKIRSTKLEDSAMYFCATGRNLETQYFGPGTRLLVL.

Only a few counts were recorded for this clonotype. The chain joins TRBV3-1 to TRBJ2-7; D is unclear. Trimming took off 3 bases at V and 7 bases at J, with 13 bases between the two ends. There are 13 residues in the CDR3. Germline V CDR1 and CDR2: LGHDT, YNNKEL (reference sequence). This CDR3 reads CASSQGLREEQYF. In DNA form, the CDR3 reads TGTGCCAGCAGCCAGGGTTTAAGGGAAGAGCAGTACTTC.

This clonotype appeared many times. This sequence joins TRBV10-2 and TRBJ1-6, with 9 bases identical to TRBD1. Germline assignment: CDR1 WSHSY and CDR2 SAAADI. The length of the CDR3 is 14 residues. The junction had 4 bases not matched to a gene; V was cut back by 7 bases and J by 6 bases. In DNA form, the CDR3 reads TGCGCCAGCAAGGGGGACAGGGCTAATTCACCCCTCCACTTT. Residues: CASKGDRANSPLHF.

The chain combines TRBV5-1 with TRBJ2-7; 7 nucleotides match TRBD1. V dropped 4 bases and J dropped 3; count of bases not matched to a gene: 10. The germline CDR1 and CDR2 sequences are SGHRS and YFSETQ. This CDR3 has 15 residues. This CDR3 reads CASSPAATGHYEQYF. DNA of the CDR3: TGCGCCAGCAGCCCCGCCGCGACAGGGCACTACGAGCAGTACTTC.

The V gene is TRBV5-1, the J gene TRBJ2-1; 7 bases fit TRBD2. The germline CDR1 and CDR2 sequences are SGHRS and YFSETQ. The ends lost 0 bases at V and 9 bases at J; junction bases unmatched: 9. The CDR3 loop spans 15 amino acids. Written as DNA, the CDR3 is TGCGCCAGCAGCTTGGCCACTAGCGTCACATCTGAGCAGTTCTTC. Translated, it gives CASSLATSVTSEQFF.

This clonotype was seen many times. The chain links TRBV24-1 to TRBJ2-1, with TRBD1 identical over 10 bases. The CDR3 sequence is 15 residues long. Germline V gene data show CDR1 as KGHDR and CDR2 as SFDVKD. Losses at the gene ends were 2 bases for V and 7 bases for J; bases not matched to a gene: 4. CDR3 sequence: CATSDSGTGVNEQFF. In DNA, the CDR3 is TGTGCCACCAGTGATTCCGGGACAGGGGTAAATGAGCAGTTCTTC.

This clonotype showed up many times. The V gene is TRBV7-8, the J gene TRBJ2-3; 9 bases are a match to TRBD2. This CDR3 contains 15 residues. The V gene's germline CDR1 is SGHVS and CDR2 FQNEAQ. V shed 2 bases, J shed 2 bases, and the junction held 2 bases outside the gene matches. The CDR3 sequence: CASSLRTSVTDTQYF. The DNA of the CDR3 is TGTGCCAGCAGCTTACGGACTAGCGTCACAGATACGCAGTATTTT.

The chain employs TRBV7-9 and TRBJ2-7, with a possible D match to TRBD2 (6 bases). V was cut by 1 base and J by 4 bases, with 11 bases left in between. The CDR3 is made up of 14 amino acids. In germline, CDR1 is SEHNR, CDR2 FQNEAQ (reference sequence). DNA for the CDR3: TGTGCCAGCAGCTTAGACTTGGGGGGTTACGAGCAGTACTTC. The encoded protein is CASSLDLGGYEQYF.

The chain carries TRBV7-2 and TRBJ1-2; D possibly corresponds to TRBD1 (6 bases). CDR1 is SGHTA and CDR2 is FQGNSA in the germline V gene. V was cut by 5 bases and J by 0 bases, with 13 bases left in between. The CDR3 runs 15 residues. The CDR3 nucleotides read TGTGCCAGCAGCCCCAGGGGCGGGCCTAACTATGGCTACACCTTC. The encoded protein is CASSPRGGPNYGYTF.

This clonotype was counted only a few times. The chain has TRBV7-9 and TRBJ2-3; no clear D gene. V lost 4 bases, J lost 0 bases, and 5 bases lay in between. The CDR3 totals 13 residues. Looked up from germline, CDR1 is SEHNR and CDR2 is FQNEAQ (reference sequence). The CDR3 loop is CASSWISTDTQYF. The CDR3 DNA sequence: TGTGCCAGCAGCTGGATTAGCACAGATACGCAGTATTTT.

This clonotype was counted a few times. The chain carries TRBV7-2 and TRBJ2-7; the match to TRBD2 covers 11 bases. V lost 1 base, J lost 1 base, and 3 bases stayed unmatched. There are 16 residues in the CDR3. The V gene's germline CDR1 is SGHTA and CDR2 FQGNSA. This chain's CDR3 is CASSLDRLAGSYEQYF. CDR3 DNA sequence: TGTGCCAGCAGCTTAGACAGACTAGCGGGATCCTACGAGCAGTACTTC.